This TCR beta chain is drawn from a study of blood T cell repertoires in COVID-19. Study in general: Nucleic acid was either cDNA or gDNA, and it came from T cells, B-cell-depleted T cells, or PBMCs.

The CDR3 extends over 15 amino acids. V dropped 0 bases and J dropped 0 bases, with 8 bases sitting between them. Germline V gene lookup returns CDR1 SGHRS and CDR2 YFSETQ. The data were produced by immunoSEQ multiplex PCR, yet TCRdb's version contains in-frame clones alone and is incomplete. The sample shows approximately 290,000 clones, approximately 90% of them seen only once. The sequence came from a man aged 18 to 35 with active or convalescent COVID-19. The V call is TRBV5-1, the J call TRBJ2-3, with a weak D call TRBD2 (5 bases). Sequenced: peripheral blood. The DNA for the CDR3 is TGCGCCAGCAGCTTGGCGACTACTAGCACAGATACGCAGTATTTT. Translated, it gives CASSLATTSTDTQYF.